The 18 T cell receptor beta chains listed next were all sequenced from one sample in a study of blood T cell repertoires in COVID-19. Profiling relied on immunoSEQ multiplex PCR, and the TCRdb table lists in-frame clones only, not all of them. The repertoire has about 270,000 clones, 86% of them found once; the top ten carry approximately 6%. The sequencing sample was made of peripheral blood. The receptor set was obtained from a woman of 80 years or more with COVID-19, enrolled during active disease.

CDR3 amino acids: CASSLASSYEQYV. The CDR3 DNA reads as TGTGCCAGCAGCTTAGCTAGTTCTTACGAGCAGTACGTC. The V gene is TRBV7-2, the J gene TRBJ2-7; D is ambiguous. V lost 0 bases and J 4 bases, leaving 7 bases between the germline ends. Germline values: CDR1 SGHTA, CDR2 FQGNSA. The CDR3 has 13 residues.

The rearrangement links TRBV18 to TRBJ2-7; weak D call: TRBD1 (6 bases). The germline V and J ends were trimmed by 2 bases and 1 base, with 18 bases remaining between them. This CDR3 is 17 amino acids long. The germline CDR1 and CDR2 sequences are KGHSH and LQKENI. The CDR3 region has the DNA TGTGCCAGCTCACCATCGAGAAGGACAGAGAATTCCTACGAGCAGTACTTC. Translated, it gives CASSPSRRTENSYEQYF.

This rearrangement joins TRBV7-9 to TRBJ1-1; D call uncertain. Germline lookup yields CDR1 SEHNR and CDR2 FQNEAQ (reference sequence). The V and J ends lost 0 bases and 4 bases respectively, with 6 bases between them. The length of the CDR3 is 13 residues. CDR3 residues: CASSLAISTEAFF. CDR3 coding DNA: TGTGCCAGCAGCTTAGCAATCAGCACTGAAGCTTTCTTT.

The chain carries TRBV3-1 (or the pseudogene TRBV3-2) and TRBJ1-1; maybe TRBD1 (5 bases). Germline V gene sequence: CDR1 LGHDT, CDR2 YNNKEL (reference sequence). This CDR3 region has 13 residues. V was pared by 2 bases and J by 6 bases, with 10 bases between. The CDR3 region has the DNA TGTGCCAGCAGCCAATCCAGGGTTGCTGAAGCTTTCTTT. Its protein is CASSQSRVAEAFF.

The chain uses TRBV6-2 or TRBV6-3 and TRBJ1-4; D possibly corresponds to TRBD1 (6 bases). Germline lookup yields CDR1 MNHEY and CDR2 SVGEGT. V gave up 2 bases and J gave up 6 bases, with 16 bases separating them. The CDR3 loop spans 16 amino acids. As DNA, the CDR3 is TGTGCCAGCAGTTACGTTGCAGGGGATATGGATGAAAAACTGTTTTTT. Translating it yields CASSYVAGDMDEKLFF.

This clone came up once. The rearrangement links TRBV3-1 (or the pseudogene TRBV3-2) to TRBJ2-1; D might be TRBD2 (6 bases). From germline, CDR1 is LGHDT and CDR2 YNNKEL (reference sequence). This CDR3 has 14 amino acids. V lost 1 base, J lost 10 bases, and 14 bases lay in between. CDR3 DNA: TGTGCCAGCAGCCAAGCCTTGACTAGTCCGGAGCAGTTCTTC. The encoded protein is CASSQALTSPEQFF.

The chain links TRBV7-9 to TRBJ2-7; TRBD2 might be the D (5 bases). Germline V CDR1 and CDR2: SEHNR, FQNEAQ (reference sequence). V lost 3 bases and J 0 bases, leaving 9 bases between the germline ends. This CDR3 spans 14 amino acids. CDR3 DNA: TGTGCCAGCAGCTTTAGCGCAAGCTCCTACGAGCAGTACTTC. Its translation: CASSFSASSYEQYF. Supplemented by reference TRBV7-9 and TRBJ2-7, the full variable domain reads DTGVSQNPRHKITKRGQNVTFRCDPISEHNRLYWYRQTLGQGPEFLTYFQNEAQLEKSRLLSDRFSAERPKGSFSTLEIQRTEQGDSAMYLCASSFSASSYEQYFGPGTRLTVT.

This chain joins TRBV10-3 and TRBJ1-1, with D perhaps matching TRBD1 (6 bases). Germline CDR1 is ENHRY and CDR2 is SYGVKD. Trimming took off 0 bases at V and 3 bases at J, with 8 bases between the two ends. This CDR3 is built from 14 residues. CDR3 DNA sequence: TGTGCCATCAGTGAGTCAACAGGGTACACTGAAGCTTTCTTT. Protein sequence: CAISESTGYTEAFF.

The chain uses TRBV28 and TRBJ1-1; 7 bases are shared with TRBD1. Germline CDR1 and CDR2: MDHEN and SYDVKM. V lost 6 bases and J lost 11; bases outside the gene matches: 9. The CDR3 spans 12 residues. The CDR3: CASSRQGLGAFF. CDR3 nucleotides: TGTGCCAGCAGCCGACAGGGCCTGGGGGCTTTCTTT.

The V call is TRBV7-9, the J call TRBJ1-4, with 11 bases lining up with TRBD1. Looked up from germline, CDR1 is SEHNR and CDR2 is FQNEAQ (reference sequence). The CDR3 extends over 15 amino acids. Unmatched junction bases numbered 5, after V lost 4 bases and J lost 7 bases. The CDR3 nucleotides are TGTGCCAGCAGCTACTCGGGACAGGGGGGTGAAAAACTGTTTTTT. Translating gives CASSYSGQGGEKLFF.

The rearrangement links TRBV6-2 or TRBV6-3 to TRBJ1-2; 9 nucleotides align to TRBD1. The V and J ends lost 6 bases and 7 bases, in that order; junction bases with no gene match: 9. Per germline, CDR1 MNHEY and CDR2 SVGEGT. The length of the CDR3 is 14 residues. CDR3 loop: CASSPGQGFSGYTF. In DNA, the CDR3 is TGTGCCAGCAGCCCTGGACAGGGGTTCTCTGGCTACACCTTC.

The chain couples TRBV7-3 to TRBJ1-2, with 8 nucleotides matching TRBD1. There are 13 residues in the CDR3. CDR1 SGHTA and CDR2 FQGTGA come from the germline V gene. J was trimmed by 9 bases and V by 6 bases; bases with no gene match: 9. CDR3 amino acids: CASRQGQGGRYTF. The CDR3 coding sequence is TGTGCCAGCAGACAAGGACAGGGCGGCCGCTACACCTTC.

The V call is TRBV14, the J call TRBJ2-3, with D uncertain. V shed 2 bases and J shed 1 base, with 13 bases lying between them. The CDR3 runs 16 residues. From germline, CDR1 is SGHDN and CDR2 FVKESK. The CDR3 region is CASSQRLTLGTDTQYF. As DNA, the CDR3 is TGTGCCAGCAGCCAACGTCTGACACTTGGCACAGATACGCAGTATTTT. The full variable domain, its missing parts supplied by reference TRBV14 and TRBJ2-3, is EAGVTQFPSHSVIEKGQTVTLRCDPISGHDNLYWYRRVMGKEIKFLLHFVKESKQDESGMPNNRFLAERTGGTYSTLKVQPAELEDSGVYFCASSQRLTLGTDTQYFGPGTRLTVL.

V and J are TRBV28 and TRBJ1-2; D gene unclear. Trimming stripped 7 bases from V and 8 bases from J, with 14 bases between. Germline lookup yields CDR1 MDHEN and CDR2 SYDVKM. The CDR3 length is 12 residues. This CDR3 reads CASISTGSGYTF. In DNA, the CDR3 is TGTGCCAGCATATCGACGGGGAGCGGCTACACCTTC.

As DNA, the CDR3 is TGTGCCAGCAGCTTAACTTCAGGGGACCTATACTATGGCTACACCTTC. This sequence encodes CASSLTSGDLYYGYTF. This sequence joins TRBV7-2 and TRBJ1-2, with D tentatively TRBD1 (6 bases). Germline CDR1 reads SGHTA; CDR2 reads FQGNSA. CDR3 length equals 16 residues. Trimming left V 2 bases short and J 3 bases short, with 16 bases between.

The rearrangement links TRBV7-8 to TRBJ1-2, with TRBD1 identical over 12 bases. After removal of 3 bases from V and 8 bases from J, the junction contained 13 bases not matched to a gene. Germline CDR1 and CDR2: SGHVS and FQNEAQ. CDR3 length equals 17 residues. The CDR3 DNA is TGTGCCAGCAGCTTCTCCGGGACAGGGGGCATTGCCCAGGGCTACACCTTC. Protein sequence: CASSFSGTGGIAQGYTF.

The chain links TRBV6-5 to TRBJ2-5; a weak D match, TRBD2 (6 bases). CDR1 is MNHEY and CDR2 is SVGAGI in the germline V gene. The CDR3 has 15 residues. The CDR3, as DNA: TGTGTGCCAGCCGGGGCCGGCGGGAACCAAGAGACCCAGTACTTC. Its translation: CVPAGAGGNQETQYF.

The chain employs TRBV3-1 (or the pseudogene TRBV3-2) and TRBJ2-5; 11 bases are shared with TRBD2. V shed 4 bases and J 5 bases; nucleotides not matched to a gene: 6. CDR1 is LGHDT, CDR2 YNNKEL, per germline (reference sequence). This CDR3 spans 15 amino acids. The CDR3 sequence is CASSPLTSGDETQYF. The CDR3 DNA reads as TGTGCCAGCAGCCCGTTGACTAGCGGGGATGAGACCCAGTACTTC.